This T cell receptor (beta chain) was identified during a study of blood T cells in healthy people across ages. Each donor was a healthy Caucasian individual from Russia, aged 6 to 90. V lost 6 bases, J lost 2 bases, and 15 bases stayed unmatched. The CDR3 extends over 18 amino acids. CDR1 SGHVS and CDR2 FQNEAQ come from the germline V gene. There are a few counts of this clonotype. Its antigen is still unknown. Primed by a sample-barcoded 5' primer and a J-beta primer mix, a second PCR proceeded for 7 to 11 cycles. Tagging of each cDNA molecule was performed by a template-switch adaptor with 12 random nucleotides. From the 5' RACE reads, TCRdb called clonotypes with MiXCR, one entry per CDR3 protein. This sample has fewer than 750,000 distinct CDR3 sequences, with over 40% found just once. Study-level findings and limits: Age showed a roughly linear inverse relationship with TCR beta diversity per million T cells.

The rearrangement uses TRBV7-8 and TRBJ1-5; 8 nucleotides line up with TRBD1. The specimen was blood. This TCR was sampled from a woman older than 75 in good health. DNA of the CDR3: TGTGCCAGCAGTTCCCCCGGCAGGGGGCCGATAGGCAATCAGCCCCAGCATTTT. Encoded protein: CASSSPGRGPIGNQPQHF.